Shown below are 29 T cell receptor beta chains from a single sample sequenced in a study of T-cell reconstitution after alpha-beta-depleted transplantation in children. As it was prepared, the TCRbeta library received unique molecular identifiers. TCRdb fed the PCR reads into MiXCR, producing one record per CDR3 protein. The table has about 980,000 distinct CDR3 sequences, about 26% seen once. The sample consisted of PBMCs, mostly from graft donor cells, taken 360 days after TCRalphabeta/CD19-depleted stem cell transplant. Source of these receptors: a boy younger than two who had a stem cell transplant for SCID, so the T cells may come from the graft donor.

This clonotype was counted between two and nine times. The chain uses TRBV4-1 and TRBJ2-1, with D possibly TRBD2 on 7 matching bases. The ends were cut back, 0 bases at V and 3 bases at J, with 18 bases in the middle. Looked up from germline, CDR1 is MGHRA and CDR2 is YSYEKL. The length of the CDR3 is 18 residues. The CDR3 region is CASSQEKAAGAVYNEQFF. The DNA of the CDR3 is TGCGCCAGCAGCCAAGAAAAGGCGGCGGGGGCCGTCTACAATGAGCAGTTCTTC.

CDR3 amino acids: CASSLLGLAGGKETQYF. CDR3 DNA sequence: TGTGCCAGCAGCTTGTTGGGGCTAGCGGGGGGTAAAGAGACCCAGTACTTC. The chain carries TRBV5-6 and TRBJ2-5, with TRBD2 identical over 11 bases. J gave up 3 bases and V 1 base, and 8 bases lay outside the gene matches. CDR3 length: 17 residues. Per germline, CDR1 SGHDT and CDR2 YYEEEE.

This clonotype showed up just a few times. The chain employs TRBV5-6 and TRBJ2-1; the D is unclear. CDR1 SGHDT and CDR2 YYEEEE come from the germline V gene. This CDR3 contains 14 residues. Deletions cut 0 bases from V and 7 bases from J, with 11 bases between. CDR3 region: CASSLGQLRNEQFF. In DNA form, the CDR3 reads TGTGCCAGCAGCTTGGGGCAGCTCCGAAATGAGCAGTTCTTC.

This sequence joins TRBV18 and TRBJ1-2; 7 nucleotides agree with TRBD1. V trimming: 3 bases; J trimming: 2 bases; junction bases outside the gene matches: 3. The germline V gene has CDR1 KGHSH and CDR2 LQKENI. There are 14 residues in the CDR3. The CDR3 DNA is TGTGCCAGCTCACCGGGACAGATGAACTATGGCTACACCTTC. It encodes CASSPGQMNYGYTF.

This clonotype was counted between two and nine times. The V call is TRBV7-7, the J call TRBJ2-1, with D maybe TRBD2 (6 bases). Per the germline V gene, CDR1 is SSHAT and CDR2 is FNYEAQ (reference sequence). Trimming pared 1 base from V and 2 bases from J, leaving 12 bases between. The length of the CDR3 is 16 residues. CDR3 loop: CASSLGRDSPYNEQFF. CDR3 DNA sequence: TGTGCCAGCAGCTTAGGGCGGGATTCCCCCTACAATGAGCAGTTCTTC.

This clonotype showed up just once. This chain uses TRBV6-2 or TRBV6-3 with TRBJ2-3, with 7 bases identical to TRBD1. The V and J ends lost 3 bases and 5 bases, in that order; junction bases with no gene match: 5. Looked up from germline, CDR1 is MNHEY and CDR2 is SVGEGT. The CDR3 runs to 14 residues. The CDR3 here is CASSYGQDVDTQYF. CDR3 bases: TGTGCCAGCAGTTATGGACAGGATGTAGATACGCAGTATTTT.

The gene calls are TRBV7-2 and TRBJ2-1; a possible D gene is TRBD2 (6 bases). Germline assignment: CDR1 SGHTA and CDR2 FQGNSA. The CDR3 has 15 residues. Deletions cut 3 bases from V and 9 bases from J, with 18 bases between. CDR3 in DNA: TGTGCCAGCAGCTTCGCGGGGCTAGACAGTGTTGAGCAGTTCTTC. It is translated as CASSFAGLDSVEQFF. The whole variable domain, filled in from reference TRBV7-2 and TRBJ2-1, reads GAGVSQSPSNKVTEKGKDVELRCDPISGHTALYWYRQSLGQGLEFLIYFQGNSAPDKSGLPSDRFSAERTGGSVSTLTIQRTQQEDSAVYLCASSFAGLDSVEQFFGPGTRLTVL.

The chain employs TRBV7-9 and TRBJ2-3; no clear D gene. In germline, CDR1 is SEHNR, CDR2 FQNEAQ (reference sequence). Between the trimmed V and J ends, which lost 0 bases and 5 bases, there was a span of 6 bases. This CDR3 comprises 13 residues. The chain's CDR3 is CASSLAWRDTQYF. The DNA for the CDR3 is TGTGCCAGCAGCTTAGCGTGGCGAGATACGCAGTATTTT.

In this sample, this clonotype turned up a few times. J is TRBJ2-1 and V is TRBV15, with D possibly being TRBD2 (7 bases). V lost 3 bases and J lost 8, with 14 bases in between. Germline loops: CDR1 LNHNV, CDR2 YYDKDF (reference sequence). CDR3 length: 14 residues. The CDR3 loop reads CATSSGGRTDEQFF. The CDR3 DNA reads as TGTGCCACCAGCAGCGGGGGGCGCACGGATGAGCAGTTCTTC.

The chain combines TRBV28 with TRBJ2-1; D gene ambiguous. The germline V gene has CDR1 MDHEN and CDR2 SYDVKM. This CDR3 contains 16 residues. V was pared by 6 bases and J by 5 bases, with 20 bases between. This CDR3 reads CASSRNPVPRDNEQFF. CDR3 DNA sequence: TGTGCCAGCAGCCGAAATCCCGTCCCCCGGGACAATGAGCAGTTCTTC.

The rearrangement links TRBV6-2 or TRBV6-3 to TRBJ2-2; D ambiguous. This CDR3 contains 12 residues. V lost 6 bases to trimming and J lost 6 bases, with 8 bases between them. Germline lookup yields CDR1 MNHEY and CDR2 SVGEGT. The CDR3 is CASRDSAGELFF. Here the CDR3 DNA reads TGTGCCAGCAGAGACTCTGCCGGGGAGCTGTTTTTT.

This clonotype was seen once. This may come from a read error, since a much larger clone is one base off. Lacking the conserved final phenylalanine or tryptophan, this CDR3 likely reflects a read error. V is TRBV7-9 and J is TRBJ1-2; tentatively, D is TRBD1 (6 bases). CDR1 SEHNR and CDR2 FQNEAQ come from the germline V gene (reference sequence). The CDR3 loop spans 14 amino acids. The germline V and J ends were trimmed by 3 bases and 2 bases, with 10 bases remaining between them. The CDR3: CASSFSDRNYGYTY. CDR3 in DNA: TGTGCCAGCAGCTTTTCCGACAGGAACTATGGCTACACCTAC.

The rearrangement links TRBV12-3 or TRBV12-4 to TRBJ2-7, with a tentative D call TRBD1 (6 bases). V gave up 2 bases and J gave up 0 bases, with 11 bases separating them. CDR3 length: 15 amino acids. The CDR3 spells CASSLIRGSSYEQYF. CDR3 bases: TGTGCCAGCAGTTTAATTAGGGGGAGCTCCTACGAGCAGTACTTC.

The V gene is TRBV20-1, the J gene TRBJ2-1; 7 bases fit TRBD1. Germline-derived CDR1 and CDR2 are DFQATT and SNEGSKA (reference sequence). Trimming at V came to 6 bases and at J to 5 bases, leaving 10 bases not matched to a gene. The CDR3 is made up of 14 amino acids. The CDR3: CSAPDRKINNEQFF. The CDR3 DNA reads TGCAGTGCCCCGGACAGGAAAATAAACAATGAGCAGTTCTTC.

The chain recombines TRBV12-3 or TRBV12-4 with TRBJ1-4; 7 bases align to TRBD1. The CDR3 is 13 amino acids. J gave up 5 bases and V 4 bases, and 1 base lay outside the gene matches. In DNA form, the CDR3 reads TGTGCCAGCAGTTCACAGGGGAATGAAAAACTGTTTTTT. This encodes CASSSQGNEKLFF.

The sample holds a few counts of this clonotype. The rearrangement links TRBV12-3 or TRBV12-4 to TRBJ2-3; D may match TRBD1 or TRBD2 (5 bases each). CDR3 length: 14 amino acids. V lost 5 bases to trimming and J lost 0 bases, with 9 bases between them. The CDR3 nucleotides are TGTGCCAGCAGTGGGACCCGAAGCACAGATACGCAGTATTTT. The encoded protein is CASSGTRSTDTQYF.

This clonotype was picked up a small number of times. V and J are TRBV18 and TRBJ1-6; TRBD1 matches at 9 bases. The junction had 6 bases not matched to a gene; V was cut back by 3 bases and J by 9 bases. In germline, CDR1 is KGHSH, CDR2 LQKENI. The CDR3 runs 15 residues. The CDR3 DNA reads TGTGCCAGCTCACCCGGACAGGGGTTAAGTTCACCCCTCCACTTT. Translated: CASSPGQGLSSPLHF.

Ten or more counts support this clonotype. The DNA for the CDR3 is TGTGCCAGCAGTGAAATAGGCGGGGTCCACGAGCAGTACTTC. As protein: CASSEIGGVHEQYF. The chain carries TRBV25-1 and TRBJ2-7; perhaps TRBD2 as D (6 bases). This CDR3 is 14 amino acids long. Looked up from germline, CDR1 is MGHDK and CDR2 is SYGVNS. Trimming removed 2 bases from V and 5 bases from J, with 13 bases in between.

The V gene is TRBV20-1, the J gene TRBJ2-5; 9 nucleotides agree with TRBD2. Germline CDR1 DFQATT, CDR2 SNEGSKA (reference sequence). The CDR3 runs to 18 residues. V lost 1 base to trimming and J lost 10 bases; unmatched junction nucleotides: 22. DNA for the CDR3: TGCAGTGCTAGAGTCTCCAAGGGGGGGCGGTCTAGCGGGGTCAGCCAGTACTTC. Translation: CSARVSKGGRSSGVSQYF.

This clonotype was detected a few times. J is TRBJ2-3 and V is TRBV12-3 or TRBV12-4; no clear D. This CDR3 spans 15 amino acids. V lost 7 bases and J 2 bases, leaving 16 bases between the germline ends. CDR3 amino acids: CASTPENPATDTQYF. Written as DNA, the CDR3 is TGTGCCAGCACCCCCGAGAACCCAGCCACAGATACGCAGTATTTT.

The count of this clonotype is one. V is TRBV10-2 and J is TRBJ2-7; D may be TRBD1 (5 bases). The germline V gene encodes CDR1 WSHSY and CDR2 SAAADI. V was clipped by 6 bases and J by 1 base, with 22 bases between them. The CDR3 is 17 amino acids. CDR3 residues: CASRGPFRQFGSYEQYF. Here the CDR3 DNA reads TGCGCCAGCAGGGGCCCGTTTCGACAGTTCGGTTCCTACGAGCAGTACTTC.

The genes are TRBV20-1 and TRBJ2-7; 10 bases agree with TRBD1. Germline CDR1 and CDR2: DFQATT and SNEGSKA (reference sequence). This CDR3 region has 16 residues. V lost 2 bases and J lost 3; bases outside the gene matches: 10. In DNA, the CDR3 is TGCAGTGCTAGACTGAGGGACAGGGGCGGGTACTACGAGCAGTACTTC. Translating gives CSARLRDRGGYYEQYF.

The chain combines TRBV12-3 or TRBV12-4 with TRBJ2-2; 7 bases agree with TRBD2. The CDR3 runs to 14 residues. The junction had 7 bases not matched to a gene; V was cut back by 6 bases and J by 6 bases. CDR3: CASRFGGSSGELFF. CDR3 bases: TGTGCCAGCAGATTCGGGGGGTCGTCCGGGGAGCTGTTTTTT.

The chain joins TRBV5-1 to TRBJ2-1, with TRBD1 identical over 7 bases. The CDR3 length is 15 residues. Germline assignment: CDR1 SGHRS and CDR2 YFSETQ. Trimming cost V 0 bases and J 3 bases; bases outside gene matches: 3. The CDR3 reads CASSLDWTGYNEQFF. The CDR3 nucleotides read TGCGCCAGCAGCTTGGATTGGACAGGCTACAATGAGCAGTTCTTC.

This clonotype was detected many times. The V and J genes are TRBV12-3 or TRBV12-4 and TRBJ2-3, with D perhaps TRBD2 (6 bases). This CDR3 comprises 15 residues. The V gene lost 7 bases and the J gene lost 3 bases, with 17 bases spanning the gap. The CDR3: CASTGGLRYTDTQYF. The CDR3 nucleotides read TGTGCCAGCACCGGAGGGCTTCGTTATACAGATACGCAGTATTTT.

This clonotype has ten or more counts. The junction departs from the called germline gene at one end, perhaps through a read error. The chain joins TRBV5-1 to TRBJ2-7; 8 bases map to TRBD2. The germline gives CDR1 SGHRS, CDR2 YFSETQ. The CDR3 length is 15 residues. In nucleotides, the CDR3 is TGTGCCAGCAGCTTAGATCCGGGGGGGCCGTACGAGCAGTACTTC. Encoded protein: CASSLDPGGPYEQYF. The whole variable domain, remainder taken from reference TRBV5-1 and TRBJ2-7, is KAGVTQTPRYLIKTRGQQVTLSCSPISGHRSVSWYQQTPGQGLQFLFEYFSETQRNKGNFPGRFSGRQFSNSRSEMNVSTLELGDSALYLCASSLDPGGPYEQYFGPGTRLTVT.

J is TRBJ1-4 and V is TRBV6-5; D is perhaps TRBD1 (5 bases). Deletions cut 0 bases from V and 8 bases from J, with 19 bases between. The CDR3 spans 17 residues. The V gene's germline CDR1 is MNHEY and CDR2 SVGAGI. As DNA, the CDR3 is TGTGCCAGCAGTTACTCCCTTCTGCGGGGCGCGGGGGAAAAACTGTTTTTT. Encoded protein: CASSYSLLRGAGEKLFF.

The chain carries TRBV29-1 and TRBJ2-7; D could derive from TRBD1 or TRBD2 (6 bases each). CDR1 and CDR2 (germline): SQVTM, ANQGSEA. This CDR3 region has 14 residues. Trimming stripped 4 bases from V and 5 bases from J, with 18 bases between. CDR3 nucleotides: TGCAGCGTTGTTCTCGGAGGGGGGTACCACGAGCAGTACTTC. This codes for CSVVLGGGYHEQYF.

The genes are TRBV5-6 and TRBJ2-7, with 7 positions matching TRBD2. The CDR3 is made up of 14 amino acids. The V gene end was trimmed by 0 bases and the J gene end by 3 bases; junction bases not matched to a gene: 3. The germline gives CDR1 SGHDT, CDR2 YYEEEE. The CDR3 DNA reads as TGTGCCAGCAGCTTGGGGACTAGACACTACGAGCAGTACTTC. Protein product: CASSLGTRHYEQYF.